The following is a TCR beta chain sequence with its context. This clone was observed many times. The clone's antigen remains unknown. No qualities accompany the bases; no much larger clone lies one base away. The data are from a study of metastatic and nonmetastatic thyroid tumors (dated by TCRdb to 2018 to 2021). Turning to the overall study: The researchers compared repertoires between peripheral blood samples and tumor or nodule tissue samples from patients with malignant or benign thyroid disease.

No treatment had been received by any patient before thyroid surgery. Using T-cell receptor beta sequencing, the researchers looked back retrospectively at clinical samples from patients, gathered between about 2012 and 2018. The method behind the library was PCR. Instrument used: Illumina HiSeq 4000. The TCR beta-chain CDR3 region of each patient was profiled by high-throughput sequencing. The original methods were these. The researchers built a classifier to tell apart papillary thyroid cancer patients with distant metastasis, based on CDR3 differences among clinicopathological groups. To measure repertoire diversity the researchers used the Shannon index, while the Morisita-Horn index served to gauge how similar the tumor and blood repertoires were. TCRdb handled the public reads itself, with Q25 trimming in fastp and clone calling in MiXCR, and kept productive beta chains. TCRdb, not the authors, supplied the V and J calls. This sample comprises 33,000 or so clones, roughly 20% of them detected only once. The ten largest clones represent about 22% of the sample.

Relative to germline, V is missing 3 bases and J is missing 6 bases, with 2 bases of the junction outside any gene match. The CDR3, from cysteine to phenylalanine, totals 12 residues. Only CDR3 DNA remains: 36 bases, in frame from the first base. According to the germline V gene (reference sequence), CDR1 reads LNHDA and CDR2 reads SQIVND. The full study reports these points: In both blood and tumor samples, malignant tumors were reported to have significantly higher TCR beta diversity than benign nodules.

The rearranged segments are TRBV19 and TRBJ2-7; TRBD2 fits 7 bases in the junction. This clonotype originated in a female donor with papillary thyroid cancer or a benign thyroid nodule (not recorded which). Some clones in this sample may be carry-over from other donors' samples. Input material: blood. DNA sequence: TGTGCCAGTAGTATGGGAGGGACCGAGCAGTACTTC. This codes for CASSMGGTEQYF.